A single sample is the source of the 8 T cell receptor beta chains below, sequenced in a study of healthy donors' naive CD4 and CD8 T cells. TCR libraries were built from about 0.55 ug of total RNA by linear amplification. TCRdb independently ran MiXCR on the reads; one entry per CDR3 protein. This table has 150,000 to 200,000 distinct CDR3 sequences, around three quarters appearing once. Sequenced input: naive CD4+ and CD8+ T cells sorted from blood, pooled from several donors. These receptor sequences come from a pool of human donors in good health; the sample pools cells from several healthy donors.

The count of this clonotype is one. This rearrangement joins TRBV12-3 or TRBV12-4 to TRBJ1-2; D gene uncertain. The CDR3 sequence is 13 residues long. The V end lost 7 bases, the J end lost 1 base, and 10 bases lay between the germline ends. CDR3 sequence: CASTPRSNYGYTF. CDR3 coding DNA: TGTGCCAGCACCCCCAGGAGTAACTATGGCTACACCTTC.

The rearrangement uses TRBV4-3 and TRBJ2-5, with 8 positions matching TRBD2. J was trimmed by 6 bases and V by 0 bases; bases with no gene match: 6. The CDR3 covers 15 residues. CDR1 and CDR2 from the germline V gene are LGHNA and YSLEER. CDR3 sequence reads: CASSQDSSGRQTQYF. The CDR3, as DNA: TGCGCCAGCAGCCAAGATTCCAGCGGGAGACAGACCCAGTACTTC.

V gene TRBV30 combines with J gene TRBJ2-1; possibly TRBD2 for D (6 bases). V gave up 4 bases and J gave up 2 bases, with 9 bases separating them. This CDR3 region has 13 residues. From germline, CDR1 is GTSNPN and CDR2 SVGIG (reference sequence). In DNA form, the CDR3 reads TGTGCCTGGAACGGGAGACCCTACAATGAGCAGTTCTTC. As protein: CAWNGRPYNEQFF.

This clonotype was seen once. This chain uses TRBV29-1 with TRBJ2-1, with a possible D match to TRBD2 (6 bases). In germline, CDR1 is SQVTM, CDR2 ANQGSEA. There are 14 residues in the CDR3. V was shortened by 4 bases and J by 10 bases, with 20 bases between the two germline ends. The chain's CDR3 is CSVAPGLEEGEQFF. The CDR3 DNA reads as TGCAGCGTTGCTCCGGGCCTGGAGGAGGGAGAGCAGTTCTTC.

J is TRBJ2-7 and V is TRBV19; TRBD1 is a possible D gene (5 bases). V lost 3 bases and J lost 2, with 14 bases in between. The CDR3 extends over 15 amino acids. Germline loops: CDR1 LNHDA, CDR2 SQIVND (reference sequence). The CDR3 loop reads CASSILGAATYEQYF. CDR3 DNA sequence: TGTGCCAGTAGTATCCTAGGGGCGGCAACCTACGAGCAGTACTTC.

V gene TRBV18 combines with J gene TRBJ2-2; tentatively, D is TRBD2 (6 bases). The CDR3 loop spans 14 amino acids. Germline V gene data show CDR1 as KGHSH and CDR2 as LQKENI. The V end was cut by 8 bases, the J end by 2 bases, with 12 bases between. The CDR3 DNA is TGTGCCAGCACCGGGAGAACCAACACCGGGGAGCTGTTTTTT. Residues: CASTGRTNTGELFF. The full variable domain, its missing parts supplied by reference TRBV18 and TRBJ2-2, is NAGVMQNPRHLVRRRGQEARLRCSPMKGHSHVYWYRQLPEEGLKFMVYLQKENIIDESGMPKERFSAEFPKEGPSILRIQQVVRGDSAAYFCASTGRTNTGELFFGEGSRLTVL.

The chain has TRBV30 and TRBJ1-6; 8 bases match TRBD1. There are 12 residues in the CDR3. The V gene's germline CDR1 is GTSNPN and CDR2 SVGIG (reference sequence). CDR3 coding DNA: TGTGCTGCGGACAGGGATAATTCACCCCTCCACTTT. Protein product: CAADRDNSPLHF.

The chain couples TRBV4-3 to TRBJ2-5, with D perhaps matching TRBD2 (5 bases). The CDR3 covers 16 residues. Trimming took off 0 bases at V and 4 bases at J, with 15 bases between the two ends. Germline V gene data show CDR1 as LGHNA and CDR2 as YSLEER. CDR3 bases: TGCGCCAGCAGCCAAGAGCTAACGGGGAGAGGAGAGACCCAGTACTTC. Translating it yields CASSQELTGRGETQYF.